The T cell receptor beta chain under discussion was sequenced for a study of blood T cells in healthy people across ages. Study-wide findings and caveats: The authors considered diversity estimates from one million T cells to be underestimates.

Germline-derived CDR1 and CDR2 are SGHAT and FQNNGV. This CDR3 has 15 amino acids. About this clonotype: Its specificity is unknown.

The authors ran a second PCR of about 6 to 11 cycles using a sample-barcoded 5' primer and a J-beta primer mix. TCRdb analysed the 5' RACE reads with MiXCR anew, one entry per CDR3 protein. This sample has 750,000 to 1,000,000 distinct CDR3 sequences, with almost 30% found just once. The sample was also reused in another study, on T cells of mothers and their children.

This chain links TRBV11-2 with TRBJ2-4, with TRBD2 matching 7 bases. The J call may be in error: the DNA end matches TRBJ2-5 better. The sequencing sample was made of blood. This clonotype was obtained from a woman in her forties in good health. DNA for the CDR3: TGTGCCAGCAGTGGCCAGCGGGGATCACAAGAGACCCAGTACTTC. It encodes CASSGQRGSQETQYF.